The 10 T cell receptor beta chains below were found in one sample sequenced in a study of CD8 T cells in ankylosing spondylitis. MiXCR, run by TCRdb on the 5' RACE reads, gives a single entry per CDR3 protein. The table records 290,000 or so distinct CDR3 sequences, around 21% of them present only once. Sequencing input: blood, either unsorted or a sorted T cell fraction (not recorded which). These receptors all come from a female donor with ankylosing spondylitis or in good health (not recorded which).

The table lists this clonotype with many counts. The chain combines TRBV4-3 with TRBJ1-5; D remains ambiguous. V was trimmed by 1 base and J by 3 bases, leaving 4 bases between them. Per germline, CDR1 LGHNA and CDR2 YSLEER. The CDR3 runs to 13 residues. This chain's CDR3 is CASSQGPNQPQHF. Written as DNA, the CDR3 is TGCGCCAGCAGCCAAGGCCCCAATCAGCCCCAGCATTTT.

This CDR3 reads CASSLGGRYYNEQFF. CDR3 DNA sequence: TGCGCCAGCAGCTTGGGCGGGAGGTATTACAATGAGCAGTTCTTC. This sequence joins TRBV5-1 and TRBJ2-1; TRBD2 agrees at 8 bases. V was pared by 0 bases and J by 4 bases, with 3 bases of the junction left unmatched. Germline CDR1 and CDR2: SGHRS and YFSETQ. The CDR3 runs to 15 residues.

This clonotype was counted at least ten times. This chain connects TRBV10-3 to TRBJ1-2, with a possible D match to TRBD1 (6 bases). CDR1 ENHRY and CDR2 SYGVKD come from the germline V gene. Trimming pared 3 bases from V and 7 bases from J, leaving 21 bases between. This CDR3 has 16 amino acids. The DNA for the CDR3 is TGTGCCATCAGTGATGGGCAGGGGTCCTCGAGGGGTGGCTACACCTTC. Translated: CAISDGQGSSRGGYTF.

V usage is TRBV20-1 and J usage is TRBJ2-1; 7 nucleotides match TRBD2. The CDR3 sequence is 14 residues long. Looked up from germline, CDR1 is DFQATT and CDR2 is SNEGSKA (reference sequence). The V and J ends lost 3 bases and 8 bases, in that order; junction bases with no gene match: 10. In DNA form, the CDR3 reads TGCAGTGCTAGCCTAGGGAGGGGCAAGGATGAGCAGTTCTTC. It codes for CSASLGRGKDEQFF.

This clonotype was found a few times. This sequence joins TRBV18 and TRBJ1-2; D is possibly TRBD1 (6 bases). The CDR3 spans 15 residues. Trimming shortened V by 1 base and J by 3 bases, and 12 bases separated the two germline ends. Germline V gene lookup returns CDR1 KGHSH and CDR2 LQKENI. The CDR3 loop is CASSPHKGHDYGYTF. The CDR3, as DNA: TGTGCCAGCTCACCACACAAGGGACACGACTATGGCTACACCTTC. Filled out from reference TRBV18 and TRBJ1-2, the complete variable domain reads NAGVMQNPRHLVRRRGQEARLRCSPMKGHSHVYWYRQLPEEGLKFMVYLQKENIIDESGMPKERFSAEFPKEGPSILRIQQVVRGDSAAYFCASSPHKGHDYGYTFGSGTRLTVV.

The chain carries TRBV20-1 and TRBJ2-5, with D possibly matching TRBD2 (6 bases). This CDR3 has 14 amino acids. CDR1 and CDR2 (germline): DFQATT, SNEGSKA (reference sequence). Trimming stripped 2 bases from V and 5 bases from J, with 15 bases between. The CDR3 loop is CSARSTRGLETQYF. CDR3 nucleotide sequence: TGCAGTGCTAGATCCACCCGGGGGTTGGAGACCCAGTACTTC.

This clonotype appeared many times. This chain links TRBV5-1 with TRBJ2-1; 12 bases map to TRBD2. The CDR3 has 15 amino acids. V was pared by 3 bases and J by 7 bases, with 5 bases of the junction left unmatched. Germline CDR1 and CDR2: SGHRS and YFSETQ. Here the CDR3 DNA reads TGCGCCAGCAGCTCCCTAGCGGGAGGGCGTAATGAGCAGTTCTTC. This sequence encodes CASSSLAGGRNEQFF.

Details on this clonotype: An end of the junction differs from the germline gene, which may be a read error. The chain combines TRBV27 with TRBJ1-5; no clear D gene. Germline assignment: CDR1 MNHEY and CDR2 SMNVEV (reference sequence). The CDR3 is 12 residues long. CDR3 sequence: CTSSLGNQPQHF. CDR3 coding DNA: TGCACCAGCAGTTTAGGGAATCAGCCCCAGCATTTT.

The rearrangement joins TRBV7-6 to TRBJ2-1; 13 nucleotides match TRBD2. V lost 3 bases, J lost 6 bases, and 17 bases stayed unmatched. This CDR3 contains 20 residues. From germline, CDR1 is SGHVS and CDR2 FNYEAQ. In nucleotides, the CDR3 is TGTGCCAGCAGCTTCCATCTGTGGACTAGCGGGAGTATCGGGTCCAATGAGCAGTTCTTC. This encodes CASSFHLWTSGSIGSNEQFF.

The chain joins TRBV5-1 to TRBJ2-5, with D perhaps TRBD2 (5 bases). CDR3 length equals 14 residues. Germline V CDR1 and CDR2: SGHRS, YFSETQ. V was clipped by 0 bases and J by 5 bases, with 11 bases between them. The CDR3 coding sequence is TGCGCCAGCAGCTTGGAGGCTAGCCGGGAGACCCAGTACTTC. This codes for CASSLEASRETQYF.